Below are 6 T cell receptor beta chains sequenced from a single sample in a study of Ad26.COV2.S vaccination and SARS-CoV-2 variants. Here immunoSEQ multiplex PCR was the method, and the copy in TCRdb shows in-frame clones only, minus some. The sample includes around 370,000 clones, about 90% of them seen just once. The sequenced sample was peripheral blood, obtained after recovery from COVID-19. The receptors were gathered from a human donor who had recovered from COVID-19.

V and J are TRBV9 and TRBJ1-5; no reliable D call. The V end was cut by 0 bases, the J end by 6 bases, with 10 bases between. Germline values: CDR1 SGDLS, CDR2 YYNGEE. This CDR3 spans 14 amino acids. The CDR3 sequence is CASSVEGWSQPQHF. CDR3 bases: TGTGCCAGCAGCGTAGAGGGATGGAGTCAGCCCCAGCATTTT. Variable domain in full (rest from reference TRBV9 and TRBJ1-5): DSGVTQTPKHLITATGQRVTLRCSPRSGDLSVYWYQQSLDQGLQFLIQYYNGEERAKGNILERFSAQQFPDLHSELNLSSLELGDSALYFCASSVEGWSQPQHFGDGTRLSIL.

As for this clone: The same CDR3 also results from other DNA sequences found in this sample. Written as DNA, the CDR3 is TGCAGCGTTGAGCGGGACAGCCCCTACGAGCAGTACTTC. Protein product: CSVERDSPYEQYF. The chain is built from TRBV29-1 and TRBJ2-7; TRBD1 is a possible D gene (7 bases). Germline V gives CDR1 SQVTM, CDR2 ANQGSEA. Trimming left V 3 bases short and J 2 bases short, with 11 bases between. The CDR3 contains 13 residues.

The rearrangement uses TRBV19 and TRBJ1-5, with no clear D. Germline assignment: CDR1 LNHDA and CDR2 SQIVND (reference sequence). The ends were cut back, 3 bases at V and 6 bases at J, with 9 bases in the middle. The length of the CDR3 is 13 residues. The CDR3 spells CASSIQRSQPQHF. The CDR3 nucleotides read TGTGCCAGTAGTATCCAACGAAGTCAGCCCCAGCATTTT.

The V and J genes are TRBV2 and TRBJ1-1; the match to TRBD1 covers 10 bases. Germline V lookup: CDR1 SNHLY, CDR2 FYNNEI. This CDR3 is built from 13 residues. V gave up 6 bases and J gave up 6 bases; unmatched junction bases: 4. CDR3: CASRGQGSAEAFF. The DNA for the CDR3 is TGTGCCAGCAGGGGACAGGGGAGCGCTGAAGCTTTCTTT.

The V gene is TRBV5-1, the J gene TRBJ2-2, with unresolved D. The CDR3 totals 16 residues. Germline CDR1 and CDR2: SGHRS and YFSETQ. V lost 0 bases and J lost 3, with 12 bases in between. The CDR3 DNA reads as TGCGCCAGCAGCTTGGTGGTTGCGGCGGACACCGGGGAGCTGTTTTTT. This sequence encodes CASSLVVAADTGELFF.

V gene TRBV5-1 combines with J gene TRBJ1-1, with D hard to call. Germline CDR1 reads SGHRS; CDR2 reads YFSETQ. The CDR3 is 15 amino acids. V shed 0 bases and J shed 4 bases, with 13 bases lying between them. The chain's CDR3 is CASSLEPRFGTEAFF. The CDR3 DNA sequence: TGCGCCAGCAGCTTGGAGCCCCGATTTGGCACTGAAGCTTTCTTT.